This is a list of T cell receptor beta chains from one sample in a study of T cell repertoires in cytomegalovirus infection. These receptors are not linked to any known antigen. TCRdb itself ran the reads through MiXCR, one entry per CDR3 protein. The sample contains roughly 920,000 distinct CDR3 sequences, 25% to 40% of which appear only once. The sequenced sample was cultured CD8+ T cells from PBMCs, obtained from culture after CMV antigen stimulation. The origin of the receptors is a human donor in good health (CMV status not recorded). Some clones in this sample may be carry-over from other donors' samples. CDR3s include the opening cysteine and the closing phenylalanine or tryptophan. D genes are given only for firm matches. Size tells how often a clone was seen (once, few, many) or the class of an expanded clone, and some rows leave it out.

d_call	v_call	clone_size	j_call	cdr3_length	cdr3_aa	cdr3_nt
TRBD2	TRBV7-9	few	TRBJ2-3	16	CASSSTSGVSTDTQYF	TGTGCCAGCAGCTCGACTAGCGGGGTTAGCACAGATACGCAGTATTTT
TRBD2	TRBV10-3	once	TRBJ2-5	14	CAIRSAGGQETQYF	TGTGCCATCAGATCAGCGGGGGGCCAAGAGACCCAGTACTTC
-	TRBV6-5	-	TRBJ1-1	12	CASSFQGQEAFF	TGTGCCAGCAGCTTTCAGGGGCAAGAAGCTTTCTTT
-	TRBV5-5	-	TRBJ2-3	12	CATTVSTDTQYF	TGTGCCACGACGGTTAGCACAGATACGCAGTATTTT
-	TRBV2	-	TRBJ1-6	17	CASSEKGGSSYNSPLHF	TGTGCCAGCAGTGAAAAGGGGGGGAGCTCCTATAATTCACCCCTCCACTTT
TRBD2	TRBV7-9	-	TRBJ2-6	18	CASSTREGTVSGANVLTF	TGTGCCAGCAGCACCAGGGAGGGGACGGTCTCTGGGGCCAACGTCCTGACTTTC
-	TRBV12-3/TRBV12-4	-	TRBJ2-5	14	CASSPTGLGGTQYF	TGTGCCAGCAGCCCGACAGGTCTAGGCGGGACCCAGTACTTC
-	TRBV10-3	-	TRBJ1-1	13	CAITDSEETEAFF	TGTGCCATCACGGACAGTGAAGAAACTGAAGCTTTCTTT
-	TRBV7-9	-	TRBJ1-4	16	CASSPVSGRPNEKLFF	TGTGCCAGCAGCCCAGTGAGTGGCAGGCCAAATGAAAAACTGTTTTTT
-	TRBV7-9	few	TRBJ1-1	15	CASSLAGARDTEAFF	TGTGCCAGCAGCTTAGCCGGGGCCAGGGACACTGAAGCTTTCTTT
-	TRBV12-3/TRBV12-4	few	TRBJ1-4	18	CASWGPGPTPDTNEKLFF	TGTGCCAGCTGGGGCCCGGGCCCCACGCCTGACACTAATGAAAAACTGTTTTTT
TRBD1	TRBV7-2	few	TRBJ1-2	13	CASSSHRGYGYTF	TGTGCCAGCAGCTCTCACAGGGGGTATGGCTACACCTTC
-	TRBV12-3/TRBV12-4	few	TRBJ1-2	13	CASSPGPLHGYTF	TGTGCCAGCAGTCCGGGCCCCCTTCATGGCTACACCTTC
-	TRBV7-2	-	TRBJ1-2	15	CASSQIIGALSGYTF	TGTGCCAGCAGCCAGATAATAGGGGCATTGAGTGGCTACACCTTC
TRBD1	TRBV7-3	many	TRBJ2-1	15	CASSFRDRIMDEQFF	TGTGCCAGCAGCTTCCGGGACAGGATAATGGATGAGCAGTTCTTC
TRBD1	TRBV19	few	TRBJ2-1	16	CASSPGQGPPYNEQFF	TGTGCCAGTAGTCCGGGACAGGGACCCCCCTACAATGAGCAGTTCTTC
TRBD1	TRBV7-9	-	TRBJ2-4	15	CASSLPGTGKNIQYF	TGTGCCAGCAGCTTACCCGGGACAGGGAAAAACATTCAGTACTTC
TRBD2	TRBV4-1	few	TRBJ2-1	15	CASSPLAGGGEEQFF	TGCGCCAGCAGCCCCTTAGCGGGGGGCGGAGAGGAGCAGTTCTTC
TRBD1	TRBV7-2	many	TRBJ1-2	16	CASSDPGTGDNYGYTF	TGTGCCAGCAGCGACCCCGGGACAGGAGATAACTATGGCTACACCTTC
TRBD1	TRBV4-3	-	TRBJ1-2	15	CASSQGTGGNYGYTF	TGCGCCAGCAGCCAAGGGACAGGGGGCAACTATGGCTACACCTTC
TRBD1	TRBV7-2	many	TRBJ2-2	16	CASSLTTGDRTGELFF	TGTGCCAGCAGCTTAACGACAGGGGATCGCACCGGGGAGCTGTTTTTT
-	TRBV4-1	once	TRBJ2-7	16	CASSQDPGRGAYEQYF	TGCGCCAGCAGCCAAGATCCGGGACGGGGAGCCTACGAGCAGTACTTC
-	TRBV27	few	TRBJ2-2	15	CASSLTNANTGELFF	TGTGCCAGCAGCCTGACAAACGCGAACACCGGGGAGCTGTTTTTT
-	TRBV6-2/TRBV6-3	-	TRBJ1-1	14	CAGALGGRATEAFF	TGTGCCGGGGCTTTAGGGGGACGGGCCACTGAAGCTTTCTTT
-	TRBV7-9	many	TRBJ1-1	15	CASSLSPGVVTEAFF	TGTGCCAGCAGCCTCTCCCCGGGGGTGGTTACTGAAGCTTTCTTT
-	TRBV24-1	-	TRBJ2-1	16	CATSDLPREGGNEQFF	TGTGCCACCAGTGATTTGCCTCGGGAAGGGGGCAATGAGCAGTTCTTC
-	TRBV29-1	-	TRBJ1-3	14	CSVEEAGSGNTIYF	TGCAGCGTTGAAGAGGCGGGTTCTGGAAACACCATATATTTT
-	TRBV12-5	-	TRBJ2-1	16	CASGLERTRRDNEQFF	TGTGCTAGTGGTTTGGAACGGACTCGGAGGGACAATGAGCAGTTCTTC
-	TRBV5-8	-	TRBJ1-2	11	CASAADWGYTF	TGTGCCAGCGCGGCGGACTGGGGCTACACCTTC
TRBD2	TRBV7-6	many	TRBJ2-1	15	CASSLAGLAYNEQFF	TGTGCCAGCAGCTTAGCAGGACTAGCTTACAATGAGCAGTTCTTC
TRBD1	TRBV6-6	-	TRBJ2-2	15	CASSTGGFNTGELFF	TGTGCCAGCAGCACAGGGGGCTTCAACACCGGGGAGCTGTTTTTT